The rows below give T cell receptor beta chains drawn from one sample of a study of blood T cell repertoires in COVID-19. Method: immunoSEQ multiplex PCR; TCRdb's copy keeps in-frame clones and lacks some. The sample includes 390,000 or so clones, 70% to 90% seen only once; the top ten take around 9.3%. Sequenced sample: peripheral blood. These receptor sequences come from a woman aged 30 to 39 with COVID-19, enrolled during active disease. Both conserved end residues are part of each CDR3. D genes are given only for firm matches. The listing skips clone size in some rows; elsewhere it reads once, few, many or a size class.

V gene	D gene	J gene	clone size	CDR3 protein	CDR3 DNA
TRBV2	TRBD1	TRBJ1-4	.	CASSEERQGGGEKLFF	TGTGCCAGCAGTGAAGAGAGACAGGGAGGAGGGGAAAAACTGTTTTTT
TRBV5-4	TRBD2	TRBJ2-1	.	CASSFTSGSGNEQFF	TGTGCCAGCAGCTTTACTAGCGGGAGCGGTAATGAGCAGTTCTTC
TRBV4-1	TRBD1	TRBJ1-4	few	CASSQDPDRGDEKLFF	TGCGCCAGCAGCCAAGATCCGGACAGGGGGGATGAAAAACTGTTTTTT
TRBV29-1	.	TRBJ2-7	.	CSVGSPTNSYEQYF	TGCAGCGTTGGAAGCCCCACCAATTCTTACGAGCAGTACTTC
TRBV27	.	TRBJ2-3	.	CASRQGPDTQYF	TGTGCCAGCAGGCAGGGCCCAGATACGCAGTATTTT
TRBV29-1	.	TRBJ2-3	.	CSVEDLRADTQYF	TGCAGCGTTGAAGACCTCCGCGCAGATACGCAGTATTTT
TRBV30	TRBD1	TRBJ2-7	.	CAWSVGQGDEQYF	TGTGCCTGGAGTGTAGGACAGGGCGACGAGCAGTACTTC
TRBV5-6	TRBD2	TRBJ2-3	.	CASSLLAGEVADTQYF	TGTGCCAGCAGCTTACTAGCGGGAGAGGTCGCAGATACGCAGTATTTT
TRBV10-3	TRBD2	TRBJ2-5	.	CAISAVSGSSPETQYF	TGTGCCATCAGTGCGGTTAGCGGGAGTTCCCCAGAGACCCAGTACTTC
TRBV5-5	.	TRBJ1-4	.	CASSWDKDEKLFF	TGTGCCAGCAGCTGGGACAAAGATGAAAAACTGTTTTTT
TRBV6-2/TRBV6-3	.	TRBJ2-1	few	CASSYSQGIARDEQFF	TGTGCCAGCAGTTACAGCCAGGGGATAGCGAGGGATGAGCAGTTCTTC
TRBV6-1	.	TRBJ1-2	.	CASSEKGDGYTF	TGTGCCAGCAGTGAAAAGGGGGATGGCTACACCTTC
TRBV5-8	.	TRBJ2-7	.	CASSLDVGGLSYEQYF	TGTGCCAGCAGCTTGGACGTGGGGGGGCTGAGCTACGAGCAGTACTTC
TRBV28	TRBD2	TRBJ2-4	.	CASRRTSGNIQYF	TGTGCCAGCAGACGGACTAGCGGAAACATTCAGTACTTC
TRBV2	TRBD1	TRBJ1-2	few	CASSDSPGQGARGYTF	TGTGCCAGCAGTGACTCCCCGGGACAGGGGGCGCGGGGCTACACCTTC
TRBV11-2	.	TRBJ2-2	.	CASTPRGAFTGELFF	TGTGCCAGCACCCCCCGGGGGGCGTTCACCGGGGAGCTGTTTTTT
TRBV11-2	.	TRBJ1-1	.	CASSLNFPGHEAFF	TGTGCCAGCAGCTTAAACTTTCCCGGTCATGAAGCTTTCTTT
TRBV6-5	.	TRBJ2-7	.	CASTMRDSPPWEQYF	TGTGCCAGCACCATGCGGGACAGTCCTCCGTGGGAGCAGTACTTC
TRBV7-9	.	TRBJ2-5	.	CASSEDWGRETQYF	TGTGCCAGCAGCGAAGATTGGGGCCGGGAGACCCAGTACTTC
TRBV3-1/TRBV3-2	.	TRBJ1-6	.	CASSQAPRRGNSPLHF	TGTGCCAGCAGCCAAGCCCCCCGACGGGGGAATTCACCCCTCCACTTT
TRBV2	.	TRBJ1-1	.	CASGSGGAGTEAFF	TGTGCCAGCGGTTCCGGGGGGGCCGGCACTGAAGCTTTCTTT
TRBV15	TRBD2	TRBJ2-5	.	CATSITGTSGTETQYF	TGTGCCACCAGCATCACCGGGACTAGCGGTACGGAGACCCAGTACTTC
TRBV5-4	TRBD2	TRBJ2-1	.	CASSLASGRADNEQFF	TGTGCCAGCAGCTTGGCTAGCGGGAGGGCTGACAATGAGCAGTTCTTC
TRBV4-1	TRBD2	TRBJ2-2	few	CASSQPGLAGAAGELFF	TGCGCCAGCAGCCAACCGGGACTAGCGGGAGCGGCCGGGGAGCTGTTTTTT
TRBV11-3	TRBD1	TRBJ1-4	.	CASSAGQGRGEKLFF	TGTGCCAGCAGCGCGGGACAGGGGAGAGGTGAAAAACTGTTTTTT
TRBV5-1	.	TRBJ2-5	.	CASSGGTVPQETQYF	TGCGCCAGCAGCGGCGGGACAGTTCCGCAAGAGACCCAGTACTTC
TRBV5-5	TRBD2	TRBJ2-2	.	CASSLAGAGGPNTGELFF	TGTGCCAGCAGCTTGGCCGGAGCGGGAGGGCCGAACACCGGGGAGCTGTTTTTT